The clone carrying this TCR beta chain was detected a few times. The antigen remains undetermined. The data derive from a study of T cells in Graves' hyperthyroidism and ophthalmopathy. The study's findings and limits: A median approximately 6.8 months before onset, the model predicted ophthalmopathy.

The CDR3 sequence is 16 residues long. Trimming at V came to 0 bases and at J to 4 bases, leaving 6 bases not matched to a gene. Amplification of TCR beta CDR3 regions was performed using RNA transcripts as template. Using the HTBI primer set, a first-round RT-PCR was run on the TCR CDR3. MiXCR, run by TCRdb on the multiplex PCR reads, gives a single entry per CDR3 protein. The sample lists about 680,000 distinct CDR3 sequences, roughly 32% seen once, with roughly 30% in the top ten. The sample was blood. V gene TRBV12-3 or TRBV12-4 combines with J gene TRBJ1-3, with 7 bases that match TRBD1. This TCR came from a woman between 40 and 55 years old with Graves' hyperthyroidism. The DNA for the CDR3 is TGTGCCAGCAGTTTAGCAACAGGGGCCGGCGGAAACACCATATATTTT. Its protein product is CASSLATGAGGNTIYF.